One sample yielded the 16 T cell receptor beta chains listed below, sequenced in a study of T cells in tumors after PD-1 blockade. Assay used: immunoSEQ multiplex PCR; TCRdb lists only in-frame clones, some missing. Of about 3,900 clones listed, roughly 67% are singletons. The sequencing here drew on tumor tissue, taken before anti-PD-1 treatment. The receptors were sampled from a human donor with basal cell carcinoma.

J is TRBJ2-3 and V is TRBV5-1, with TRBD1 identical over 7 bases. Losses at the gene ends were 2 bases for V and 0 bases for J; bases not matched to a gene: 6. This CDR3 is built from 16 residues. CDR1 is SGHRS, CDR2 YFSETQ, per germline. CDR3 sequence reads: CASSFTGTASTDTQYF. For the CDR3, the DNA is TGCGCCAGCAGCTTCACCGGGACAGCTAGCACAGATACGCAGTATTTT. The variable domain in full, completed from reference TRBV5-1 and TRBJ2-3, reads KAGVTQTPRYLIKTRGQQVTLSCSPISGHRSVSWYQQTPGQGLQFLFEYFSETQRNKGNFPGRFSGRQFSNSRSEMNVSTLELGDSALYLCASSFTGTASTDTQYFGPGTRLTVL.

There are a few counts of this clone. The chain recombines TRBV25-1 with TRBJ1-6; perhaps TRBD1 as D (5 bases). The length of the CDR3 is 15 residues. V was cut by 6 bases and J by 5 bases, with 14 bases left in between. Germline V gives CDR1 MGHDK, CDR2 SYGVNS. CDR3: CASSHEGRDNSPLHF. The CDR3 coding sequence is TGTGCCAGCAGCCACGAGGGGAGGGATAATTCACCCCTCCACTTT.

This clone turned up a few times. The rearrangement links TRBV4-1 to TRBJ1-4; no clear D. V was clipped by 2 bases and J by 8 bases, with 9 bases between them. In germline, CDR1 is MGHRA, CDR2 YSYEKL. The CDR3 consists of 13 residues. The DNA of the CDR3 is TGCGCCAGCAGCCAAACCCGGGGAGAAAAACTGTTTTTT. This sequence encodes CASSQTRGEKLFF.

The chain has TRBV24-1 and TRBJ2-2; 8 bases line up with TRBD1. Germline CDR1 reads KGHDR; CDR2 reads SFDVKD. The ends lost 3 bases at V and 1 base at J; junction bases unmatched: 9. This CDR3 has 18 residues. The CDR3 sequence: CATSDPGWTGRNTGELFF. CDR3 nucleotide sequence: TGTGCCACCAGTGATCCCGGGTGGACAGGGCGGAACACCGGGGAGCTGTTTTTT.

The chain is built from TRBV3-1 (or the pseudogene TRBV3-2) and TRBJ2-3; tentatively, D is TRBD1 or TRBD2 (5 bases each). Germline values: CDR1 LGHDT, CDR2 YNNKEL (reference sequence). The ends were cut back, 4 bases at V and 5 bases at J, with 10 bases in the middle. The CDR3 runs 13 residues. The CDR3 nucleotides read TGTGCCAGCAGCCCCGGGGCTGAAGATACGCAGTATTTT. As protein: CASSPGAEDTQYF.

V usage is TRBV6-2 or TRBV6-3 and J usage is TRBJ1-1; D uncertain. The CDR3 sequence is 16 residues long. CDR1 and CDR2 (germline): MNHEY, SVGEGT. Trimming shortened V by 2 bases and J by 1 base, and 14 bases separated the two germline ends. The CDR3 nucleotides read TGTGCCAGCAGTTACGCCCCGTACAGACGGAACACTGAAGCTTTCTTT. Protein sequence: CASSYAPYRRNTEAFF.

This clone was seen a single time. The gene calls are TRBV12-3 or TRBV12-4 and TRBJ2-2; unclear D gene. V gave up 5 bases and J gave up 4 bases, with 8 bases separating them. The CDR3 runs 13 residues. CDR3 nucleotide sequence: TGTGCCAGCAGTGATGGTACCACCGGGGAGCTGTTTTTT. Amino acid sequence: CASSDGTTGELFF.

The chain has TRBV29-1 and TRBJ1-2; D unclear. The CDR3 extends over 12 amino acids. V lost 5 bases to trimming and J lost 2 bases, with 9 bases between them. The germline V gene encodes CDR1 SQVTM and CDR2 ANQGSEA. DNA for the CDR3: TGCAGCGTTCTGCGACGGAACTATGGCTACACCTTC. Translated, it gives CSVLRRNYGYTF.

The V call is TRBV19, the J call TRBJ2-6; 8 nucleotides line up with TRBD1. V trimming: 8 bases; J trimming: 4 bases; junction bases outside the gene matches: 10. Germline V lookup: CDR1 LNHDA, CDR2 SQIVND (reference sequence). CDR3 length: 16 residues. CDR3 sequence reads: CASFDRGAAGANVLTF. The CDR3 region has the DNA TGTGCCAGTTTTGACAGGGGAGCTGCCGGGGCCAACGTCCTGACTTTC.

The V call is TRBV20-1, the J call TRBJ2-7, with D uncertain. This CDR3 contains 11 residues. Germline CDR1 and CDR2: DFQATT and SNEGSKA (reference sequence). V lost 2 bases, J lost 2 bases, and 4 bases lay in between. The CDR3 spells CSARTTYEQYF. CDR3 sequence (DNA): TGCAGTGCTAGAACCACCTACGAGCAGTACTTC.

The chain is built from TRBV6-4 and TRBJ2-1; D is undetermined. Deletions cut 0 bases from V and 10 bases from J, with 10 bases between. The V gene's germline CDR1 is MRHNA and CDR2 SNTAGT. The CDR3 is made up of 13 amino acids. The DNA for the CDR3 is TGTGCCAGCAGTGACTCGCGAGTTCACGAGCAGTTCTTC. Its translation is CASSDSRVHEQFF.

This chain links TRBV3-1 (or the pseudogene TRBV3-2) with TRBJ1-2; tentative D call: TRBD1 (6 bases). This CDR3 is built from 14 residues. V was clipped by 6 bases and J by 0 bases, with 11 bases between them. The germline CDR1 and CDR2 sequences are LGHDT and YNNKEL (reference sequence). CDR3 residues: CASSSQGPNYGYTF. The DNA for the CDR3 is TGTGCCAGCAGTTCACAGGGACCTAACTATGGCTACACCTTC.

The chain has TRBV28 and TRBJ2-3, with 9 bases identical to TRBD1. The length of the CDR3 is 15 residues. CDR1 MDHEN and CDR2 SYDVKM come from the germline V gene. Losses at the gene ends were 8 bases for V and 2 bases for J; bases not matched to a gene: 8. The CDR3 bases are TGTGCCAGCTCAACAGGGGGCGCCGCCACAGATACGCAGTATTTT. This gives the protein CASSTGGAATDTQYF.

The sample holds a few counts of this clone. The V call is TRBV7-9, the J call TRBJ1-6, with 7 bases identical to TRBD1. The V segment lost 5 bases and the J segment 12 bases; nucleotides outside the gene matches: 10. CDR3 length equals 14 residues. Germline assignment: CDR1 SEHNR and CDR2 FQNEAQ (reference sequence). The CDR3 loop reads CASSPGTVRIPLHF. The CDR3 DNA sequence: TGTGCCAGCAGCCCCGGGACAGTTAGAATACCCCTCCACTTT.

J is TRBJ2-1 and V is TRBV3-1 (or the pseudogene TRBV3-2); TRBD2 matches 14 bases. From germline, CDR1 is LGHDT and CDR2 YNNKEL (reference sequence). Unmatched junction bases numbered 4, after V lost 3 bases and J lost 9 bases. The CDR3 runs to 15 residues. The CDR3 DNA is TGTGCCAGCAGCCAGACTAGCGGGAGGGCCAGTGAGCAGTTCTTC. It specifies CASSQTSGRASEQFF.

The chain carries TRBV19 and TRBJ1-3; no reliable D call. Per the germline V gene, CDR1 is LNHDA and CDR2 is SQIVND (reference sequence). The CDR3 consists of 17 residues. Trimming shortened V by 4 bases and J by 2 bases, and 18 bases separated the two germline ends. The CDR3 spells CASSTWTGSPPGNTIYF. The CDR3 DNA is TGTGCCAGTAGTACTTGGACCGGGAGCCCCCCTGGAAACACCATATATTTT.